This passage covers 3 T cell receptor beta chains from one sample sequenced in a study of cytomegalovirus exposure and HLA in healthy donors (dated by TCRdb to the late 2010s). The method behind the library was the immunoSEQ multiplex PCR assay. A mixture of 60 forward primers for TCR Vbeta segments and 13 reverse primers for TCR Jbeta segments was used in the multiplex PCR. TCRdb mirrors the immuneACCESS table, restricted to in-frame sequences. Some clones are absent from its copies; in checked studies, under half trace to an unresolved V gene, and the reason for the others is unknown. The sample yields 220,000 or so clones; around 73% were counted once. 3.8% of the sample is held by the ten biggest clonotypes. The sample taken for sequencing was PBMCs. The source of these receptors is a male donor in good health and CMV-seronegative.

Points on this clone: Sequence at one end of the junction differs from germline and may be a read error. The chain combines TRBV19 with TRBJ2-5; D may be TRBD2 (6 bases). The germline V gene has CDR1 LNHDA and CDR2 SQIVND (reference sequence). This CDR3 has 11 residues. CDR3 sequence: CASSKTSWSDF. CDR3 sequence (DNA): TGTGCCAGTAGTAAGACTAGTTGGAGCGACTTC.

The V and J genes are TRBV29-1 and TRBJ2-5; 10 bases align to TRBD2. The J call may be in error: the DNA end matches TRBJ2-7 better. CDR3 length equals 16 residues. The germline V gene has CDR1 SQVTM and CDR2 ANQGSEA. CDR3 sequence reads: CSVRASGSLRSYEQYF. The CDR3 bases are TGCAGCGTGCGAGCTAGCGGGAGTTTAAGGTCCTACGAGCAGTACTTC.

V gene TRBV5-1 combines with J gene TRBJ2-4, with D tentatively TRBD1 (5 bases). The germline gives CDR1 SGHRS, CDR2 YFSETQ. This CDR3 has 15 residues. The V end lost 1 base, the J end lost 6 bases, and 14 bases lay between the germline ends. For the CDR3, the DNA is TGCGCCAGCAGCTTGACGGCAGGGCCACGAAACATTCAGTACTTC. Residues: CASSLTAGPRNIQYF.